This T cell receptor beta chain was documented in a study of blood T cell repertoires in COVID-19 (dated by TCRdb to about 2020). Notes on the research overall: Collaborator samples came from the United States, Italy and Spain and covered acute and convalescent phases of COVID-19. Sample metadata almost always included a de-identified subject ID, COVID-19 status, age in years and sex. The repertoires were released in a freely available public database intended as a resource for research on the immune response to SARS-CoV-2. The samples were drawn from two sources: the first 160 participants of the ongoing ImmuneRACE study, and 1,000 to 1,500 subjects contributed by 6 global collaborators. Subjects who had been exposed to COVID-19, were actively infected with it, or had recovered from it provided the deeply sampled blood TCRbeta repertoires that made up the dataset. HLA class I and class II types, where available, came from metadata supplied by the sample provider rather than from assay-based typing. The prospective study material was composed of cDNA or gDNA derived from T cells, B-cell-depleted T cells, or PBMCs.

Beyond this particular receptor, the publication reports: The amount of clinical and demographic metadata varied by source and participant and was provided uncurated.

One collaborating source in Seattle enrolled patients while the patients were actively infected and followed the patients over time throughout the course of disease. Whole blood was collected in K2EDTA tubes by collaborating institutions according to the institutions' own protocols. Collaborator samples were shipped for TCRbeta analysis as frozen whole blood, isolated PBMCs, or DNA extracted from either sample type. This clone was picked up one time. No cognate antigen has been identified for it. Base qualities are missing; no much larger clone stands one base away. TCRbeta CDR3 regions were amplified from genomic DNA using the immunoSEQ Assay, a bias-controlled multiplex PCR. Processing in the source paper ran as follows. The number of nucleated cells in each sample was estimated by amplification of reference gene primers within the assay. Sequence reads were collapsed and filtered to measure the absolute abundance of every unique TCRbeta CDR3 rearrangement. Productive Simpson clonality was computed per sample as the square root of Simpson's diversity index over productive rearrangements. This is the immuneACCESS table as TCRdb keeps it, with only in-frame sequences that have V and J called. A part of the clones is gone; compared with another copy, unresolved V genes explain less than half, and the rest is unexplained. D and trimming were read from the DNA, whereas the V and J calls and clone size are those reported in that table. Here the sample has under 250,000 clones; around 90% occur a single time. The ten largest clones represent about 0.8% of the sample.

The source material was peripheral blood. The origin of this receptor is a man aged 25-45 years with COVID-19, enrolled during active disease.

The CDR3 sequence is CASSDLSGGDQPQHF. The DNA reads as follows: TGTGCCAGCAGTGACCTATCAGGGGGAGATCAGCCCCAGCATTTT. The chain was built from TRBV2 and TRBJ1-5, with 7 middle bases fitting TRBD1. Germline trimming: 3 bases from V, 5 bases from J; junction bases outside gene matches: 7. From the cysteine up to the phenylalanine, the CDR3 has a length of 15 residues. The retained sequence is limited to the CDR3, 45 bases, with the frame set at the first base. The germline V gene encodes CDR1 SNHLY and CDR2 FYNNEI.